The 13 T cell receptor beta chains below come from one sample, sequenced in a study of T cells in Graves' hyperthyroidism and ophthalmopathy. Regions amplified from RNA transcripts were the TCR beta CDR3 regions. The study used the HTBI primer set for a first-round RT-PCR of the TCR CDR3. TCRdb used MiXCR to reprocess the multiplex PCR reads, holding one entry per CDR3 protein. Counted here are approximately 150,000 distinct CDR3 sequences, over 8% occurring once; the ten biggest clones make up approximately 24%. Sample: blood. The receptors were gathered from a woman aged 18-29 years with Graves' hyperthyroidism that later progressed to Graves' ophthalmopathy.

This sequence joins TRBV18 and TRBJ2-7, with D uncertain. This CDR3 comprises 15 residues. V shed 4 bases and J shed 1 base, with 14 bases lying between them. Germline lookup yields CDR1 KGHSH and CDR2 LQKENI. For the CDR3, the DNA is TGTGCCAGCTCACGTTCTTCGGGTTCGTCCTACGAGCAGTACTTC. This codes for CASSRSSGSSYEQYF.

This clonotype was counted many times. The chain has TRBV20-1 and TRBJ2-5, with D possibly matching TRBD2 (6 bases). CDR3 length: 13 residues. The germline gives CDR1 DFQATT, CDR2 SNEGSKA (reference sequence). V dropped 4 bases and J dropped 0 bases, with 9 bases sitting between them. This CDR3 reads CSAIRGYQETQYF. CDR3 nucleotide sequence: TGCAGTGCTATTCGGGGGTACCAAGAGACCCAGTACTTC.

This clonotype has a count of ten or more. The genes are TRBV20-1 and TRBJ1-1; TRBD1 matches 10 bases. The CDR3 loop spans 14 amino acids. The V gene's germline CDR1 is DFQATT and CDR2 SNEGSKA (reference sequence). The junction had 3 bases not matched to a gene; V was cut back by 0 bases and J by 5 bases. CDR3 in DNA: TGCAGTGCTAGAGAAGACAGGGGGCGAACTGAAGCTTTCTTT. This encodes CSAREDRGRTEAFF.

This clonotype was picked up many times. The CDR3 here is CASRNGAGGADTQYF. In DNA, the CDR3 is TGTGCCAGTAGAAACGGCGCGGGAGGGGCAGATACGCAGTATTTT. This sequence joins TRBV3-1 and TRBJ2-3, with 9 bases lining up with TRBD2. The V gene end was trimmed by 9 bases and the J gene end by 4 bases; junction bases not matched to a gene: 11. The CDR3 has 15 residues. Germline CDR1 and CDR2: LGHDT and YNNKEL (reference sequence).

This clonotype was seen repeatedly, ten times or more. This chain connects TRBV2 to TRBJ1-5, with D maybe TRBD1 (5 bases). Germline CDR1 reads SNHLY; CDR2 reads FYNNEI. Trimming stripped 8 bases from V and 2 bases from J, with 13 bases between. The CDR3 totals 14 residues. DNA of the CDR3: TGTGCCAGCCTGGGACTGGTGGGCAATCAGCCCCAGCATTTT. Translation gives CASLGLVGNQPQHF.

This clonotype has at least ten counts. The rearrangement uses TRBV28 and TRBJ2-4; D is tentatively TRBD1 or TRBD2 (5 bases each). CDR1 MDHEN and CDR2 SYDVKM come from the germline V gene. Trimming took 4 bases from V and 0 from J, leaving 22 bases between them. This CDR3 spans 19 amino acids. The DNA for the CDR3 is TGTGCCAGCAGTTACACTCCAGCGTTATGGGACGGAGCCAAAAACATTCAGTACTTC. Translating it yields CASSYTPALWDGAKNIQYF.

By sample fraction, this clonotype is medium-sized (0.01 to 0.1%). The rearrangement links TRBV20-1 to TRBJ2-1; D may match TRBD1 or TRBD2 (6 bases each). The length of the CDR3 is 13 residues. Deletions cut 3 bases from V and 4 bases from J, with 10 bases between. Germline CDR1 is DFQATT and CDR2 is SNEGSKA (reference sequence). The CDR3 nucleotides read TGCAGTGCTAGTTCGGGGGCGTACAATGAGCAGTTCTTC. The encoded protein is CSASSGAYNEQFF.

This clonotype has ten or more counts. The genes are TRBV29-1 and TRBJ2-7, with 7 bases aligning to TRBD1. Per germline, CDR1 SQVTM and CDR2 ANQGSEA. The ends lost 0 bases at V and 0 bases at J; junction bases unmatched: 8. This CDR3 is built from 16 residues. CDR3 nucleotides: TGCAGCGTTGAAGATTTTGGACAGGCACACTCCTACGAGCAGTACTTC. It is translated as CSVEDFGQAHSYEQYF.

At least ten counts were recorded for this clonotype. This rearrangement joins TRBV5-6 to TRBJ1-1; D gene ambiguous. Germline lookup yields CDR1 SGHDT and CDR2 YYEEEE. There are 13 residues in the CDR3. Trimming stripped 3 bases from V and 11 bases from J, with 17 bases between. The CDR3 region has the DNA TGTGCCAGCAGCTCCCCCCCGTTAATTGGTGCTTTCTTT. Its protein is CASSSPPLIGAFF.

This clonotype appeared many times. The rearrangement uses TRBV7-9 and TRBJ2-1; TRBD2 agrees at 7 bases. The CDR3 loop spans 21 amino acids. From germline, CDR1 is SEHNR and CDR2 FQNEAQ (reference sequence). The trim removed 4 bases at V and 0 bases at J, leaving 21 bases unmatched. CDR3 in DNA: TGTGCCAGCAGCTCCCTCCGACTAGCCAGCGGGACGGCCGCCTCCTACAATGAGCAGTTCTTC. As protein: CASSSLRLASGTAASYNEQFF.

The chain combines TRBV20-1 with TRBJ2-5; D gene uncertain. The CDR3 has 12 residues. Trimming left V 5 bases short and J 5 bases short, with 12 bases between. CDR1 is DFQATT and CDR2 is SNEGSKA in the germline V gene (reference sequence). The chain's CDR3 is CSAAGPSETQYF. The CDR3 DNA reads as TGCAGTGCTGCTGGCCCTTCGGAGACCCAGTACTTC.

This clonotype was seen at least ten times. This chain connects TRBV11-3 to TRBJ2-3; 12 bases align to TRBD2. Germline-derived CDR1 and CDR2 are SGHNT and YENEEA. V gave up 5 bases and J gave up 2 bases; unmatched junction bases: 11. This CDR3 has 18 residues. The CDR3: CASSATTWTSGDTDTQYF. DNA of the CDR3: TGTGCCAGCAGCGCTACTACCTGGACTAGCGGGGACACAGATACGCAGTATTTT.

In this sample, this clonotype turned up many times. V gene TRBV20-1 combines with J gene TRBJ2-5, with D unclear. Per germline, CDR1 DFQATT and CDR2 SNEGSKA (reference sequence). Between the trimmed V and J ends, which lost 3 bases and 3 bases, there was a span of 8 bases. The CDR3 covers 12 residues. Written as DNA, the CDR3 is TGCAGTGCTAGCCCCAGAAAAGAGACCCAGTACTTC. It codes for CSASPRKETQYF.